This T cell receptor (beta chain) was retrieved from a study of blood T cell repertoires in COVID-19 (dated by TCRdb to the early 2020s). In terms of the full investigation: Samples covering the acute and convalescent phases of COVID-19 were provided by collaborators in the United States, Italy and Spain. The samples were drawn from the first 160 participants of the ongoing ImmuneRACE study and from over 950 subjects provided by 6 global collaborators. The material from the prospective study consisted of cDNA or gDNA derived from T cells, B-cell-depleted T cells, or PBMCs. HLA class I and class II types, where available, came from metadata supplied by the sample provider rather than from assay-based typing. Deeply sampled blood TCRbeta repertoires from subjects exposed to, actively infected with, or recovered from COVID-19 were included in the dataset. Nearly every sample came with metadata listing a de-identified subject ID, COVID-19 status, age in years and sex. The repertoires were made available in a free public database intended to serve as a resource for research on the immune response to SARS-CoV-2.

The collaborating institutions used their own protocols to collect whole blood in K2EDTA tubes. Collaborator samples were shipped for TCRbeta analysis as frozen whole blood, isolated PBMCs, or DNA extracted from either sample type. With regard to this clone: Its antigen is unknown. Base qualities are not provided; no much larger clone lies one nucleotide away.

From cysteine to phenylalanine, the CDR3 is 16 amino acids long. Only CDR3 DNA remains: 48 bases, in frame from the first base. The V end gives up 0 bases and the J end 4 bases, leaving 5 bases in the junction not matched to a gene. CDR1 and CDR2 were assigned from the germline V gene as LGHNA and YNFKEQ. The investigation overall reported the following: Clinical and demographic metadata were provided uncurated, with the amount varying by source and participant.

TCRbeta CDR3 regions were amplified from genomic DNA by means of the immunoSEQ Assay, a bias-controlled multiplex PCR. On the authors' methods: The number of nucleated cells in each sample was estimated from the amplification of reference gene primers within the assay. To quantify the absolute abundance of each unique TCRbeta CDR3 rearrangement, sequence reads were collapsed and filtered. For each sample, productive Simpson clonality was calculated by taking the square root of Simpson's diversity index across productive rearrangements. This immuneACCESS table, as held by TCRdb, lists in-frame sequences with V and J called but not all clones. Of the missing ones, under half trace to an unresolved V gene in checked studies; the others have no known cause. That table gives V, J and clone size, and the DNA gave D and trimming. The table for this sample lists about 360,000 clones; roughly 86% of them were counted only once. The ten top clones hold roughly 1.2% of the sample.

The receptor was derived from a human donor with acute or convalescent COVID-19. The donor label of this sample is uncertain. Recombination connected TRBV4-2 to TRBJ2-3; TRBD2 fits 9 bases in the junction. Sequenced input: peripheral blood. CDR3 region: CASSQDAGGRADTQYF. Read as DNA, the sequence is TGTGCCAGCAGCCAAGATGCGGGGGGGCGGGCAGATACGCAGTATTTT.